What follows are 15 T cell receptor beta chains derived from one specimen sequenced in a study of shared T cell receptors in the human thymus. Sequencing was performed with immunoSEQ multiplex PCR; in TCRdb, only in-frame clones are kept and a portion is missing. This table holds 700,000 or so clones, 70% to 90% found once. The same data also contributed to another study, on human thymus T cells.

Source material: thymocytes. The receptors stem from a girl less than two years old with a congenital heart defect.

The rearrangement uses TRBV28 and TRBJ2-7; a possible D gene is TRBD1 (6 bases). The CDR3 loop spans 19 amino acids. Deletions cut 1 base from V and 2 bases from J, with 24 bases between. The germline CDR1 and CDR2 sequences are MDHEN and SYDVKM. For the CDR3, the DNA is TGTGCCAGCAGTTTATCCCCAGGGGAAGTTGAGCTAACAGCCTACGAGCAGTACTTC. It specifies CASSLSPGEVELTAYEQYF.

J is TRBJ1-2 and V is TRBV5-5; tentatively, D is TRBD1 (6 bases). With 0 bases removed from V and 4 bases from J, the gap between germline ends came to 7 bases. The CDR3 is made up of 13 amino acids. Germline V gene lookup returns CDR1 SGHKS and CDR2 YYEKEE (reference sequence). The CDR3 region has the DNA TGTGCCAGCAGCTTGGTGGGGGCCTATGGCTACACCTTC. Its protein product is CASSLVGAYGYTF.

This clone has just a few counts. This CDR3 is CASSLDPRRAQADEQYF. Written as DNA, the CDR3 is TGTGCCAGCAGTTTAGACCCCCGGAGGGCCCAGGCGGACGAGCAGTACTTC. This chain uses TRBV27 with TRBJ2-7; a possible D gene is TRBD2 (6 bases). Germline V gene sequence: CDR1 MNHEY, CDR2 SMNVEV (reference sequence). V was pared by 2 bases and J by 5 bases, with 22 bases between. This CDR3 has 17 amino acids.

V is TRBV6-1 and J is TRBJ2-5; 9 bases are a match to TRBD1. TRBJ2-7 matches the DNA end more closely, so the J call is doubtful. Germline-derived CDR1 and CDR2 are MNHNS and SASEGT. The CDR3 sequence is 16 residues long. CDR3 in DNA: TGTGCCAGCAGTGGGTCCCCCGGGACAGGGACCTACGAGCAGTACTTC. It is translated as CASSGSPGTGTYEQYF.

J is TRBJ1-6 and V is TRBV7-9; a weak D match, TRBD1 (5 bases). This CDR3 has 17 residues. Germline V gene sequence: CDR1 SEHNR, CDR2 FQNEAQ (reference sequence). Trimming removed 1 base at V and 3 bases at J, with 13 bases between. In DNA, the CDR3 is TGTGCCAGCAGCTTAGTCCCGCCGACAGTCTATAATTCACCCCTCCACTTT. This sequence encodes CASSLVPPTVYNSPLHF. The variable domain in full, completed from reference TRBV7-9 and TRBJ1-6, reads DTGVSQNPRHKITKRGQNVTFRCDPISEHNRLYWYRQTLGQGPEFLTYFQNEAQLEKSRLLSDRFSAERPKGSFSTLEIQRTEQGDSAMYLCASSLVPPTVYNSPLHFGNGTRLTVT.

This chain connects TRBV18 to TRBJ1-2; D may be TRBD1 (6 bases). Germline-derived CDR1 and CDR2 are KGHSH and LQKENI. V lost 5 bases, J lost 0 bases, and 16 bases lay in between. There are 16 residues in the CDR3. The CDR3 loop reads CASSKKTGLPNYGYTF. In DNA form, the CDR3 reads TGTGCCAGCTCAAAGAAGACAGGTCTCCCTAACTATGGCTACACCTTC. Based on the CDR3 plus reference TRBV18 and TRBJ1-2, the full variable domain is NAGVMQNPRHLVRRRGQEARLRCSPMKGHSHVYWYRQLPEEGLKFMVYLQKENIIDESGMPKERFSAEFPKEGPSILRIQQVVRGDSAAYFCASSKKTGLPNYGYTFGSGTRLTVV.

The V gene is TRBV27, the J gene TRBJ2-1, with 10 bases identical to TRBD2. The CDR3 loop spans 19 amino acids. V lost 4 bases to trimming and J lost 5 bases; unmatched junction nucleotides: 17. Germline V CDR1 and CDR2: MNHEY, SMNVEV (reference sequence). CDR3 sequence reads: CASSSKSSPLAGTHNEQFF. The CDR3 DNA is TGTGCCAGCAGTTCCAAATCTTCCCCACTAGCGGGGACTCACAATGAGCAGTTCTTC.

The chain employs TRBV30 and TRBJ1-4, with D tentatively TRBD1 (6 bases). The CDR3 loop spans 13 amino acids. The V gene lost 3 bases and the J gene lost 8 bases, with 13 bases spanning the gap. Germline V gene lookup returns CDR1 GTSNPN and CDR2 SVGIG (reference sequence). CDR3 DNA sequence: TGTGCCTGGAGCTATACAGGGAAGGAAAAACTGTTTTTT. It specifies CAWSYTGKEKLFF.

The chain is built from TRBV14 and TRBJ1-2; 7 nucleotides line up with TRBD1. V shed 4 bases, J shed 7 bases, and the junction held 9 bases outside the gene matches. The CDR3 is 14 amino acids. Germline lookup yields CDR1 SGHDN and CDR2 FVKESK. The CDR3 DNA is TGTGCCAGCAGCCGAGCCAGACAGGGACCTGGCTACACCTTC. Protein product: CASSRARQGPGYTF.

The CDR3, as DNA: TGCGCCAGCAGCCCAGAGGGTGGTAGCAATCAGCCCCAGCATTTT. This sequence encodes CASSPEGGSNQPQHF. V is TRBV5-1 and J is TRBJ1-5; no clear D gene. The CDR3 has 15 residues. The ends were cut back, 4 bases at V and 0 bases at J, with 11 bases in the middle. Germline V CDR1 and CDR2: SGHRS, YFSETQ. The full variable domain, rest sourced from reference TRBV5-1 and TRBJ1-5, is KAGVTQTPRYLIKTRGQQVTLSCSPISGHRSVSWYQQTPGQGLQFLFEYFSETQRNKGNFPGRFSGRQFSNSRSEMNVSTLELGDSALYLCASSPEGGSNQPQHFGDGTRLSIL.

This clone was recorded once. The chain recombines TRBV10-3 with TRBJ2-5; the D gene is possibly TRBD1 (6 bases). TRBJ2-7 matches the DNA end more closely, so the J call is doubtful. The CDR3 loop spans 12 amino acids. Germline V CDR1 and CDR2: ENHRY, SYGVKD. This CDR3 is CATKDSSYEQYF. CDR3 DNA sequence: TGTGCCACGAAGGACAGCTCCTACGAGCAGTACTTC.

The rearrangement links TRBV2 to TRBJ1-5; TRBD1 matches 8 bases. The germline gives CDR1 SNHLY, CDR2 FYNNEI. V lost 6 bases and J lost 7; bases outside the gene matches: 5. This CDR3 contains 13 residues. The CDR3, as DNA: TGTGCCAGCAGGACAGGGGTAGGGCAGCCCCAGCATTTT. This sequence encodes CASRTGVGQPQHF.

The chain's CDR3 is CASSPGHPVGLYEQYF. CDR3 sequence (DNA): TGTGCCAGCAGCCCAGGACACCCGGTTGGGTTATACGAGCAGTACTTC. The gene calls are TRBV5-6 and TRBJ2-7; a possible D gene is TRBD1 (5 bases). The V gene lost 4 bases and the J gene lost 4 bases, with 21 bases spanning the gap. Germline assignment: CDR1 SGHDT and CDR2 YYEEEE. CDR3 size: 16 residues.

This clone has a single count. The V and J genes are TRBV27 and TRBJ1-4; 7 bases map to TRBD1. The CDR3 runs to 14 residues. The germline CDR1 and CDR2 sequences are MNHEY and SMNVEV (reference sequence). The trim removed 6 bases at V and 6 bases at J, leaving 7 bases unmatched. CDR3 residues: CASSFDRDDEKLFF. The CDR3 DNA reads TGTGCCAGCAGCTTCGACAGGGATGATGAAAAACTGTTTTTT.

CDR3 coding DNA: TGTGCCAGTAGTATACATACGTTTATTAGCAGGGCCTATGGCTACACCTTC. Its translation is CASSIHTFISRAYGYTF. This chain connects TRBV19 to TRBJ1-2; TRBD1 might be the D (5 bases). The CDR3 is made up of 17 amino acids. V lost 2 bases, J lost 4 bases, and 20 bases lay in between. The germline V gene has CDR1 LNHDA and CDR2 SQIVND (reference sequence). The whole variable domain, filled in from reference TRBV19 and TRBJ1-2, reads DGGITQSPKYLFRKEGQNVTLSCEQNLNHDAMYWYRQDPGQGLRLIYYSQIVNDFQKGDIAEGYSVSREKKESFPLTVTSAQKNPTAFYLCASSIHTFISRAYGYTFGSGTRLTVV.